Below, 28 T cell receptor beta chains from the same sample are listed, as sequenced in a study of shared clonotypes between healthy human individuals. Clones were sequenced by immunoSEQ multiplex PCR, and TCRdb holds only the in-frame ones, with some missing. The sample records over a million clones, around 74% being singletons. Sequences were obtained from memory CD4+ T cells sorted from blood. Regarding subset: CD45RA-negative fraction. Receptors were obtained from a man between 18 and 29 years old in good health.

This clone occurred a few times. One end of the junction varies from germline; a read error may be responsible. The chain combines TRBV7-7 with TRBJ2-3, with D maybe TRBD1 (5 bases). This CDR3 is built from 14 residues. CDR1 and CDR2 (germline): SSHAT, FNYEAQ (reference sequence). In nucleotides, the CDR3 is TGTGCTAGCAGCTTAGGGGTCGGGTTGGATACGCAGTATTTT. This encodes CASSLGVGLDTQYF.

The chain employs TRBV6-5 and TRBJ1-3, with D hard to call. Trimming took 0 bases from V and 0 from J, leaving 6 bases between them. The germline V gene has CDR1 MNHEY and CDR2 SVGAGI. The CDR3 length is 15 residues. The CDR3 is CASSYSGPSGNTIYF. The CDR3 bases are TGTGCCAGCAGTTACTCAGGGCCCTCTGGAAACACCATATATTTT.

In the case of this clone: Additional DNA sequences in this sample encode the identical CDR3. The chain is built from TRBV19 and TRBJ1-4; no clear D gene. Between the trimmed V and J ends, which lost 4 bases and 7 bases, there was a span of 10 bases. CDR3 size: 13 residues. CDR1 is LNHDA, CDR2 SQIVND, per germline (reference sequence). CDR3 nucleotide sequence: TGTGCCAGTAGTAGTCGCGCGGGTGAAAAACTGTTTTTT. The encoded protein is CASSSRAGEKLFF.

The chain uses TRBV6-1 and TRBJ1-1; D not resolved. This CDR3 region has 11 residues. Germline V gene lookup returns CDR1 MNHNS and CDR2 SASEGT. V lost 1 base to trimming and J lost 10 bases, with 7 bases between them. The CDR3 loop reads CASSEEVGAFF. The CDR3, as DNA: TGTGCCAGCAGTGAAGAAGTGGGAGCTTTCTTT.

Note on this clone: This same CDR3 is encoded by further DNA sequences in the sample. The rearrangement joins TRBV7-2 to TRBJ2-5, with 9 bases matching TRBD2. V lost 1 base, J lost 4 bases, and 4 bases stayed unmatched. Per the germline V gene, CDR1 is SGHTA and CDR2 is FQGNSA. This CDR3 has 15 amino acids. The CDR3 spells CASSLGAGGRETQYF. In DNA form, the CDR3 reads TGTGCCAGCAGCTTAGGCGCGGGAGGGAGAGAGACCCAGTACTTC.

This clone was seen more than once but under ten times. The gene calls are TRBV7-9 and TRBJ2-1; D possibly matches TRBD1 or TRBD2 (5 bases each). This CDR3 has 13 amino acids. Germline V gene data show CDR1 as SEHNR and CDR2 as FQNEAQ (reference sequence). V lost 1 base and J lost 9, with 10 bases in between. The CDR3 protein is CASSLEGAGEQFF. CDR3 nucleotide sequence: TGTGCCAGCAGCTTAGAAGGGGCGGGTGAGCAGTTCTTC.

The chain has TRBV30 and TRBJ1-2, with D maybe TRBD1 (5 bases). The CDR3 has 13 residues. The germline gives CDR1 GTSNPN, CDR2 SVGIG (reference sequence). V lost 0 bases, J lost 7 bases, and 12 bases lay in between. The CDR3 DNA follows: TGTGCCTGGAGTGTAGACAGTTTCGGTGGCTACACCTTC. Its protein product is CAWSVDSFGGYTF.

The genes are TRBV7-9 and TRBJ2-7; tentative D call: TRBD1 (5 bases). The CDR3 sequence is 14 residues long. Trimming cost V 6 bases and J 0 bases, with 12 bases left between them. Germline-derived CDR1 and CDR2 are SEHNR and FQNEAQ (reference sequence). CDR3 region: CASSSDRPSYEQYF. In nucleotides, the CDR3 is TGTGCCAGCAGTTCCGACAGACCCTCCTACGAGCAGTACTTC.

This clone was detected once. This chain uses TRBV6-5 with TRBJ1-4; TRBD1 agrees at 11 bases. Losses at the gene ends were 5 bases for V and 7 bases for J; bases not matched to a gene: 3. Germline CDR1 is MNHEY and CDR2 is SVGAGI. The CDR3 sequence is 14 residues long. The CDR3 sequence: CASSRTGGAEKLFF. CDR3 DNA sequence: TGTGCCAGCAGTCGGACAGGGGGCGCTGAAAAACTGTTTTTT.

This clone was counted a single time. This sequence joins TRBV7-2 and TRBJ2-7; tentatively, D is TRBD1 or TRBD2 (6 bases each). Germline V lookup: CDR1 SGHTA, CDR2 FQGNSA. The length of the CDR3 is 15 residues. Trimming stripped 1 base from V and 3 bases from J, with 13 bases between. The CDR3, as DNA: TGTGCCAGCAGCTTAGGAGGGGGGAACCACTACGAGCAGTACTTC. Translation: CASSLGGGNHYEQYF.

The chain uses TRBV20-1 and TRBJ2-5; D is possibly TRBD1 or TRBD2 (5 bases each). Germline CDR1 DFQATT, CDR2 SNEGSKA (reference sequence). V was shortened by 6 bases and J by 7 bases, with 12 bases between the two germline ends. The CDR3 is made up of 11 amino acids. The CDR3 here is CSAPTGGTQYF. The CDR3, as DNA: TGCAGTGCACCTACTGGGGGGACCCAGTACTTC.

This chain links TRBV10-1 with TRBJ2-3, with TRBD2 matching over 12 bases. Trimming cost V 5 bases and J 6 bases; bases outside gene matches: 9. The germline V gene has CDR1 WNHNN and CDR2 SYGVQD (reference sequence). The CDR3 runs to 16 residues. Here the CDR3 DNA reads TGCGCCAGCAGTCAGCTAGCGGGAGGGCCAGGGGATACGCAGTATTTT. Translated, it gives CASSQLAGGPGDTQYF.

V and J are TRBV19 and TRBJ2-1; possible D gene TRBD2, 5 bases. This CDR3 contains 16 residues. The V gene's germline CDR1 is LNHDA and CDR2 SQIVND (reference sequence). V lost 3 bases to trimming and J lost 6 bases, with 18 bases between them. The CDR3 loop is CASSIVLGVASNEQFF. The CDR3 DNA reads as TGTGCCAGTAGTATTGTACTGGGAGTAGCGAGCAATGAGCAGTTCTTC.

J is TRBJ2-3 and V is TRBV5-1, with D perhaps TRBD2 (5 bases). V was trimmed by 4 bases and J by 2 bases, leaving 14 bases between them. CDR1 is SGHRS, CDR2 YFSETQ, per germline. CDR3 length: 15 amino acids. In DNA form, the CDR3 reads TGCGCCAGCAGCCAGTTCTCGGGGTTCACAGATACGCAGTATTTT. This codes for CASSQFSGFTDTQYF.

The V gene is TRBV30, the J gene TRBJ2-1; 8 bases agree with TRBD2. The CDR3 runs to 12 residues. Germline loops: CDR1 GTSNPN, CDR2 SVGIG (reference sequence). After removal of 4 bases from V and 8 bases from J, the junction contained 4 bases not matched to a gene. Written as DNA, the CDR3 is TGTGCCTGGAACGGACTAGCCCATGAGCAGTTCTTC. It specifies CAWNGLAHEQFF.

The chain uses TRBV5-1 and TRBJ1-5; the D gene is possibly TRBD1 (5 bases). In germline, CDR1 is SGHRS, CDR2 YFSETQ. V was trimmed by 0 bases and J by 6 bases, leaving 13 bases between them. There are 15 residues in the CDR3. The CDR3 protein is CASSLEGGAGQPQHF. The CDR3, as DNA: TGCGCCAGCAGCTTGGAAGGAGGGGCGGGTCAGCCCCAGCATTTT.

Only a few counts were recorded for this clone. This rearrangement joins TRBV7-2 to TRBJ2-7, with 9 bases fitting TRBD2. From germline, CDR1 is SGHTA and CDR2 FQGNSA. V gave up 6 bases and J gave up 0 bases; unmatched junction bases: 6. The CDR3 contains 15 residues. The CDR3 nucleotides read TGTGCCAGCAGAAAGCGGGGGGCCTCCTCCTACGAGCAGTACTTC. It encodes CASRKRGASSYEQYF.

This clone turned up a few times. The rearrangement joins TRBV5-1 to TRBJ2-5, with D tentatively TRBD1 (7 bases). CDR1 and CDR2 (germline): SGHRS, YFSETQ. V was pared by 5 bases and J by 4 bases, with 15 bases between. This CDR3 has 14 amino acids. The chain's CDR3 is CASRPRQGGETQYF. CDR3 coding DNA: TGCGCCAGCAGACCCCGACAGGGAGGAGAGACCCAGTACTTC.

The V and J genes are TRBV7-2 and TRBJ2-4, with D perhaps matching TRBD2 (6 bases). The length of the CDR3 is 13 residues. Germline V gives CDR1 SGHTA, CDR2 FQGNSA. V was shortened by 0 bases and J by 8 bases, with 8 bases between the two germline ends. As DNA, the CDR3 is TGTGCCAGCAGCTTAGCTGCGGGATACATTCAGTACTTC. It yields the protein CASSLAAGYIQYF.

This chain links TRBV6-6 with TRBJ1-5; unclear D gene. V lost 4 bases and J lost 1, with 5 bases in between. This CDR3 has 13 amino acids. Looked up from germline, CDR1 is MNHNY and CDR2 is SVGAGI (reference sequence). CDR3: CASSSMSNQPQHF. For the CDR3, the DNA is TGTGCCAGCAGTTCCATGAGCAATCAGCCCCAGCATTTT.

The chain carries TRBV2 and TRBJ2-3; D remains unclear. V shed 5 bases and J shed 6 bases, with 12 bases lying between them. This CDR3 is built from 13 residues. Germline assignment: CDR1 SNHLY and CDR2 FYNNEI. DNA for the CDR3: TGTGCCAGCAGTTCCGTTAGAGCGGATACGCAGTATTTT. Amino acid sequence: CASSSVRADTQYF.

The sample holds a few counts of this clone. This chain links TRBV5-4 with TRBJ1-1; no reliable D call. The CDR3 spans 12 residues. Germline values: CDR1 SGHNT, CDR2 YYREEE (reference sequence). The V end was cut by 7 bases, the J end by 1 base, with 8 bases between. CDR3 coding DNA: TGTGCCAGCCGCGGAGCGAACACTGAAGCTTTCTTT. Amino acids: CASRGANTEAFF.

This clone was recorded once. Distinct nucleotide sequences in the sample also encode this CDR3. The CDR3 reads CASSLGSSSTDTQYF. DNA of the CDR3: TGCGCCAGCAGCTTAGGCTCCTCTAGCACAGATACGCAGTATTTT. This chain uses TRBV5-1 with TRBJ2-3; D unclear. The CDR3 contains 15 residues. Trimming took 2 bases from V and 0 from J, leaving 10 bases between them. From germline, CDR1 is SGHRS and CDR2 YFSETQ. Drawing the rest from reference TRBV5-1 and TRBJ2-3, the complete variable domain is KAGVTQTPRYLIKTRGQQVTLSCSPISGHRSVSWYQQTPGQGLQFLFEYFSETQRNKGNFPGRFSGRQFSNSRSEMNVSTLELGDSALYLCASSLGSSSTDTQYFGPGTRLTVL.

This clone was found once. The chain employs TRBV11-2 and TRBJ1-2; tentatively, D is TRBD1 (6 bases). The germline gives CDR1 SGHAT, CDR2 FQNNGV. V lost 4 bases and J lost 8, with 14 bases in between. The CDR3 sequence is 13 residues long. CDR3 coding DNA: TGTGCCAGCAGCTATAACAGGGACGGAGGCTACACCTTC. Protein: CASSYNRDGGYTF.

This clone was picked up one time. The V and J genes are TRBV11-2 and TRBJ2-1; perhaps TRBD1 as D (5 bases). The V gene's germline CDR1 is SGHAT and CDR2 FQNNGV. CDR3 length equals 13 residues. Trimming removed 2 bases from V and 15 bases from J, with 17 bases in between. The CDR3 region is CASSLKQGVSAFF. CDR3 DNA sequence: TGTGCCAGCAGCTTAAAGCAGGGCGTTTCGGCGTTCTTC.

The CDR3 here is CASSLNRGGYEQYF. The CDR3 nucleotides read TGTGCCAGCTCACTCAACAGGGGGGGCTACGAGCAGTACTTC. The chain uses TRBV18 and TRBJ2-7; TRBD1 is a possible D gene (8 bases). This CDR3 spans 14 amino acids. Trimming took off 4 bases at V and 3 bases at J, with 13 bases between the two ends. The V gene's germline CDR1 is KGHSH and CDR2 LQKENI.

Remarks on this clone: Other DNA sequences in this specimen translate into the identical CDR3. This chain connects TRBV5-4 to TRBJ1-5; possible D gene TRBD1, 5 bases. This CDR3 spans 14 amino acids. Trimming took 0 bases from V and 5 from J, leaving 9 bases between them. Germline V gene sequence: CDR1 SGHNT, CDR2 YYREEE (reference sequence). The CDR3 bases are TGTGCCAGCAGCTTGGGGGGGGTTGATCAGCCCCAGCATTTT. Its protein product is CASSLGGVDQPQHF.

The V and J genes are TRBV19 and TRBJ2-1; D is ambiguous. The germline CDR1 and CDR2 sequences are LNHDA and SQIVND (reference sequence). The CDR3 is made up of 12 amino acids. V dropped 6 bases and J dropped 5 bases, with 8 bases sitting between them. CDR3 in DNA: TGTGCCAGTAGGGGCGTCCACAATGAGCAGTTCTTC. As protein: CASRGVHNEQFF. The whole variable domain, remainder taken from reference TRBV19 and TRBJ2-1, is DGGITQSPKYLFRKEGQNVTLSCEQNLNHDAMYWYRQDPGQGLRLIYYSQIVNDFQKGDIAEGYSVSREKKESFPLTVTSAQKNPTAFYLCASRGVHNEQFFGPGTRLTVL.